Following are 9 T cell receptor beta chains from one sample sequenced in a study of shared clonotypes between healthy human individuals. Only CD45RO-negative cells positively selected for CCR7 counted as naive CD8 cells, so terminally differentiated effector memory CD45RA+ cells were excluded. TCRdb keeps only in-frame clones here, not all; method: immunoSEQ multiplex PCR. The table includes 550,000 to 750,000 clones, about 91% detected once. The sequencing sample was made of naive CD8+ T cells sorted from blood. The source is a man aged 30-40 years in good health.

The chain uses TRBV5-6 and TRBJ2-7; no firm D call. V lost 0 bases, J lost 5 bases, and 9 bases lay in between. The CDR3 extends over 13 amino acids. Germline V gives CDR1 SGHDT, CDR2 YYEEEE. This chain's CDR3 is CASSLGDWNEQYF. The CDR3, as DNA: TGTGCCAGCAGCTTGGGGGATTGGAACGAGCAGTACTTC. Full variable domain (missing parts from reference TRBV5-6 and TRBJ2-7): DAGVTQSPTHLIKTRGQQVTLRCSPKSGHDTVSWYQQALGQGPQFIFQYYEEEERQRGNFPDRFSGHQFPNYSSELNVNALLLGDSALYLCASSLGDWNEQYFGPGTRLTVT.

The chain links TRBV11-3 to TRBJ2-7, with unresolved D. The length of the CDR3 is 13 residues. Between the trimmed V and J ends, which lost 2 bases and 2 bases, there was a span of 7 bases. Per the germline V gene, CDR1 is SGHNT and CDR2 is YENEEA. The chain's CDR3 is CASSLPETYEQYF. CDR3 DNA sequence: TGTGCCAGCAGCTTACCGGAAACCTACGAGCAGTACTTC.

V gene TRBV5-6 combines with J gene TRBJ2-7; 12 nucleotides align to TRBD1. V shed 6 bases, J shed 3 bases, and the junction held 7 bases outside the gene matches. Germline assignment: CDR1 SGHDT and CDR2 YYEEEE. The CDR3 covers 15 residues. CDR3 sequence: CASNPRDRGLYEQYF. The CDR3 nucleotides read TGTGCCAGCAACCCCCGGGACAGGGGGCTCTACGAGCAGTACTTC.

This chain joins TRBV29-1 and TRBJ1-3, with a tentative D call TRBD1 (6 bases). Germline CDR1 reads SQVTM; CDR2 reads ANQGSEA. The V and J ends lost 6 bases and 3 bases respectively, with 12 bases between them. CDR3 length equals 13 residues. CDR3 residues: CSVWGLDGNTIYF. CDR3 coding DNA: TGCAGCGTATGGGGGCTTGATGGAAACACCATATATTTT. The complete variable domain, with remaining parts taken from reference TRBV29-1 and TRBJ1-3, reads SAVISQKPSRDICQRGTSLTIQCQVDSQVTMMFWYRQQPGQSLTLIATANQGSEATYESGFVIDKFPISRPNLTFSTLTVSNMSPEDSSIYLCSVWGLDGNTIYFGEGSWLTVV.

The CDR3: CASSLAGHDTQYF. In DNA, the CDR3 is TGTGCCAGCAGTTTAGCGGGACACGATACGCAGTATTTT. The chain carries TRBV27 and TRBJ2-3; D may be TRBD1 or TRBD2 (6 bases each). The CDR3 loop spans 13 amino acids. V dropped 2 bases and J dropped 6 bases, with 9 bases sitting between them. The V gene's germline CDR1 is MNHEY and CDR2 SMNVEV (reference sequence).

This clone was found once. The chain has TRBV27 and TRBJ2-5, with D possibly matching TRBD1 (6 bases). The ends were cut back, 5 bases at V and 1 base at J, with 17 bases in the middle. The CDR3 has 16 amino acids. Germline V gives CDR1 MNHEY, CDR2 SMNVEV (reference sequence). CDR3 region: CASSPAMGDIQETQYF. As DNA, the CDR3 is TGTGCCAGCAGTCCGGCAATGGGGGACATCCAAGAGACCCAGTACTTC.

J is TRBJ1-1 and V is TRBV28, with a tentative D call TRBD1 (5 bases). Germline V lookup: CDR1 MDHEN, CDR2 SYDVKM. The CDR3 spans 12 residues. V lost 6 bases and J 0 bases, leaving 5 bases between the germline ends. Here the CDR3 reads CASRDMNTEAFF. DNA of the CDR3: TGTGCCAGCAGGGACATGAACACTGAAGCTTTCTTT.

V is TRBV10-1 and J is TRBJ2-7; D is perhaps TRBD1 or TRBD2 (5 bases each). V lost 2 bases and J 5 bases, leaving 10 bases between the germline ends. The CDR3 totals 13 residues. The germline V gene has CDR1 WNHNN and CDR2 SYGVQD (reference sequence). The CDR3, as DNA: TGCGCCAGCAGTGAGAGGCGAGGGGACGAGCAGTACTTC. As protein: CASSERRGDEQYF.

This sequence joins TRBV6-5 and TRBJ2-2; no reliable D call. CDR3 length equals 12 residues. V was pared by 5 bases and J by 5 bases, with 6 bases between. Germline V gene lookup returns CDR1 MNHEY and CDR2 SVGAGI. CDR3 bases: TGTGCCAGCAGTCTCTCGACCGGGGAGCTGTTTTTT. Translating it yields CASSLSTGELFF.